This T cell receptor (beta chain) stems from a study of cytomegalovirus exposure and HLA in healthy donors. 13 Jbeta primers and 60 Vbeta primers were used for the PCR. The repertoire was sequenced with immunoSEQ multiplex PCR; TCRdb's copy has only in-frame clones and lacks some. The sample holds roughly 220,000 clones; approximately 81% are singletons and the top ten take approximately 2.8%. V trimming: 3 bases; J trimming: 6 bases; junction bases outside the gene matches: 19. Per germline, CDR1 SGDLS and CDR2 YYNGEE. The CDR3 is 19 amino acids. Sequencing was done on a sample of PBMCs. The J gene is TRBJ2-3, the V gene TRBV9, with 10 bases that match TRBD2. This receptor was obtained from a man aged 25 to 40 in good health and CMV-seronegative. In nucleotides, the CDR3 is TGTGCCAGCAGCGGAGGACCCACTTCTAGCGGGGGATTGGGGGATACGCAGTATTTT. Translation: CASSGGPTSSGGLGDTQYF.